This T cell receptor beta chain was identified in a study of blood T cell repertoires in COVID-19. Measured with immunoSEQ multiplex PCR; TCRdb has only the in-frame clones, and not every one. This sample has about 100,000 clones, with approximately 86% found just once. J lost 5 bases, V lost 0 bases, and 6 bases had no gene match. Germline values: CDR1 MNHNS, CDR2 SASEGT. CDR3 length: 15 amino acids. Sequenced material: peripheral blood. The chain uses TRBV6-1 and TRBJ1-2; 7 bases fit TRBD1. The TCR was taken from a man in his fifties with active or convalescent COVID-19. The CDR3 nucleotides are TGTGCCAGCAGTGAAGCCCGGACAGGCCAATATGGCTACACCTTC. Protein sequence: CASSEARTGQYGYTF.